What follows are 21 T cell receptor beta chains derived from one specimen sequenced in a study of shared T cell receptors in the human thymus. Data came from immunoSEQ multiplex PCR; TCRdb stores just in-frame clones and leaves some out. Seen here are almost 550,000 clones, around 78% observed once, and the top ten hold 0.013%. These records were also assigned to another study, of human thymus T cells.

Input material: thymocytes. These receptors all stem from a boy less than two years old with a congenital heart defect.

This chain joins TRBV18 and TRBJ2-1, with D unresolved. Between the trimmed V and J ends, which lost 6 bases and 4 bases, there was a span of 19 bases. Per the germline V gene, CDR1 is KGHSH and CDR2 is LQKENI. The length of the CDR3 is 16 residues. The CDR3 sequence is CASSRHTGPMYNEQFF. DNA of the CDR3: TGTGCCAGCTCCCGACATACCGGCCCGATGTACAATGAGCAGTTCTTC.

The J gene is TRBJ2-7, the V gene TRBV11-2; the match to TRBD1 covers 10 bases. The CDR3 length is 14 residues. The ends lost 5 bases at V and 4 bases at J; junction bases unmatched: 5. CDR1 SGHAT and CDR2 FQNNGV come from the germline V gene. The CDR3 nucleotides are TGTGCCAGCAGCCGACAGGGGGCGCGTTACGAGCAGTACTTC. It is translated as CASSRQGARYEQYF. Full variable domain (missing parts from reference TRBV11-2 and TRBJ2-7): EAGVAQSPRYKIIEKRQSVAFWCNPISGHATLYWYQQILGQGPKLLIQFQNNGVVDDSQLPKDRFSAERLKGVDSTLKIQPAKLEDSAVYLCASSRQGARYEQYFGPGTRLTVT.

The chain recombines TRBV4-3 with TRBJ2-3; 11 bases line up with TRBD2. J lost 4 bases, V lost 1 base, and 4 bases had no gene match. The CDR3 runs to 16 residues. The germline CDR1 and CDR2 sequences are LGHNA and YSLEER. In nucleotides, the CDR3 is TGCGCCAGCAGCCAAGGACTAGCGGGAAACGCAGATACGCAGTATTTT. This translates into CASSQGLAGNADTQYF.

The V call is TRBV7-2, the J call TRBJ2-2; 12 nucleotides line up with TRBD2. The CDR3 is made up of 19 amino acids. CDR1 SGHTA and CDR2 FQGNSA come from the germline V gene. V was pared by 3 bases and J by 6 bases, with 14 bases of the junction left unmatched. CDR3 sequence reads: CASSFGASGRALGPGELFF. The CDR3 coding sequence is TGTGCCAGCAGCTTTGGGGCTAGCGGGAGGGCCTTGGGCCCCGGGGAGCTGTTTTTT. Complete variable domain (other parts from reference TRBV7-2 and TRBJ2-2): GAGVSQSPSNKVTEKGKDVELRCDPISGHTALYWYRQSLGQGLEFLIYFQGNSAPDKSGLPSDRFSAERTGGSVSTLTIQRTQQEDSAVYLCASSFGASGRALGPGELFFGEGSRLTVL.

J is TRBJ2-1 and V is TRBV27, with D perhaps matching TRBD1 (6 bases). With 7 bases removed from V and 6 bases from J, the gap between germline ends came to 13 bases. CDR1 and CDR2 from the germline V gene are MNHEY and SMNVEV (reference sequence). CDR3 length equals 13 residues. The CDR3 region is CASMGRGGNEQFF. The CDR3 nucleotides are TGTGCCAGCATGGGCAGGGGCGGCAATGAGCAGTTCTTC.

This chain links TRBV5-5 with TRBJ2-2, with 15 bases fitting TRBD2. CDR3 length: 17 residues. The ends lost 4 bases at V and 4 bases at J; junction bases unmatched: 5. Germline CDR1 reads SGHKS; CDR2 reads YYEKEE (reference sequence). As DNA, the CDR3 is TGTGCCAGCAGCGGACCGGGACTAGCGGGAGGCACCGGGGAGCTGTTTTTT. This codes for CASSGPGLAGGTGELFF.

The chain is built from TRBV9 and TRBJ1-2, with 7 nucleotides matching TRBD1. Looked up from germline, CDR1 is SGDLS and CDR2 is YYNGEE. CDR3 size: 18 residues. Trimming at V came to 0 bases and at J to 4 bases, leaving 15 bases not matched to a gene. This CDR3 is CASSVGVAGGWFGYGYTF. CDR3 nucleotide sequence: TGTGCCAGCAGCGTAGGGGTGGCAGGGGGATGGTTTGGCTATGGCTACACCTTC. The variable domain in full, completed from reference TRBV9 and TRBJ1-2, reads DSGVTQTPKHLITATGQRVTLRCSPRSGDLSVYWYQQSLDQGLQFLIQYYNGEERAKGNILERFSAQQFPDLHSELNLSSLELGDSALYFCASSVGVAGGWFGYGYTFGSGTRLTVV.

The J gene is TRBJ2-1, the V gene TRBV5-1; unclear D gene. Germline assignment: CDR1 SGHRS and CDR2 YFSETQ. V was clipped by 4 bases and J by 2 bases, with 16 bases between them. The CDR3 contains 16 residues. DNA of the CDR3: TGCGCCAGCAGCCCCCCGGAAGCGCTTCCCTACAATGAGCAGTTCTTC. Protein sequence: CASSPPEALPYNEQFF. The complete variable domain, with remaining parts taken from reference TRBV5-1 and TRBJ2-1, reads KAGVTQTPRYLIKTRGQQVTLSCSPISGHRSVSWYQQTPGQGLQFLFEYFSETQRNKGNFPGRFSGRQFSNSRSEMNVSTLELGDSALYLCASSPPEALPYNEQFFGPGTRLTVL.

The CDR3 DNA is TGCAGCGTTGTATTTGGGACAGCCTACGAGCAGTACTTC. Translated: CSVVFGTAYEQYF. This sequence joins TRBV29-1 and TRBJ2-7; the match to TRBD1 covers 7 bases. The V and J ends lost 4 bases and 2 bases, in that order; junction bases with no gene match: 5. Germline values: CDR1 SQVTM, CDR2 ANQGSEA. This CDR3 has 13 residues.

The sample holds a few counts of this clone. This sequence joins TRBV19 and TRBJ2-3, with TRBD1 matching over 11 bases. CDR3 length: 16 amino acids. The V gene's germline CDR1 is LNHDA and CDR2 SQIVND (reference sequence). The V segment lost 3 bases and the J segment 0 bases; nucleotides outside the gene matches: 2. DNA for the CDR3: TGTGCCAGTAGTATGGGACAGGGGGTAAGCACAGATACGCAGTATTTT. This gives the protein CASSMGQGVSTDTQYF.

This clone was found a few times. The V gene is TRBV7-2, the J gene TRBJ2-1, with 9 positions matching TRBD2. Trimming cost V 1 base and J 6 bases; bases outside gene matches: 13. CDR3 length: 18 amino acids. Germline assignment: CDR1 SGHTA and CDR2 FQGNSA. The CDR3 DNA follows: TGTGCCAGCAGCTTAGGGCTCTTTAGCGGGAGTGGTGGCAATGAGCAGTTCTTC. The encoded protein is CASSLGLFSGSGGNEQFF.

This rearrangement joins TRBV4-3 to TRBJ2-5; 9 nucleotides agree with TRBD2. The CDR3 covers 20 residues. CDR1 and CDR2 (germline): LGHNA, YSLEER. The J segment lost 2 bases and the V segment lost 0 bases, leaving 16 bases of the junction unmatched. CDR3 DNA: TGCGCCAGCAGCCAAGATGGGCCTAGCGGGACCCTAAAGGTACAAGAGACCCAGTACTTC. It codes for CASSQDGPSGTLKVQETQYF.

The CDR3 sequence is CASSRPEAGGPGETQYF. CDR3 in DNA: TGTGCCAGCAGCCGCCCTGAAGCGGGAGGGCCAGGAGAGACCCAGTACTTC. The genes are TRBV11-2 and TRBJ2-5, with TRBD2 matching over 10 bases. CDR1 is SGHAT, CDR2 FQNNGV, per germline. J lost 4 bases, V lost 5 bases, and 13 bases had no gene match. The CDR3 extends over 17 amino acids.

The rearrangement uses TRBV2 and TRBJ2-3, with 11 positions matching TRBD2. The CDR3 runs 20 residues. V shed 7 bases and J 6 bases; nucleotides not matched to a gene: 24. Germline CDR1 SNHLY, CDR2 FYNNEI. CDR3 protein: CASKIGGSGLAEERSDTQYF. CDR3 nucleotides: TGTGCCAGCAAGATCGGGGGATCGGGACTAGCGGAGGAGAGGAGTGATACGCAGTATTTT.

V and J are TRBV7-6 and TRBJ2-3; TRBD1 might be the D (5 bases). Germline CDR1 is SGHVS and CDR2 is FNYEAQ. The V gene lost 3 bases and the J gene lost 2 bases, with 12 bases spanning the gap. The CDR3 is made up of 15 amino acids. The CDR3 bases are TGTGCCAGCAGCTTTACGACAGAGTCCACAGATACGCAGTATTTT. Translation: CASSFTTESTDTQYF.

This rearrangement joins TRBV6-5 to TRBJ1-1, with D possibly TRBD1 on 6 matching bases. This CDR3 region has 14 residues. Between the trimmed V and J ends, which lost 2 bases and 4 bases, there was a span of 11 bases. CDR1 and CDR2 (germline): MNHEY, SVGAGI. As DNA, the CDR3 is TGTGCCAGCAGTTACCCGACAGGAATCACTGAAGCTTTCTTT. This sequence encodes CASSYPTGITEAFF.

The chain has TRBV5-1 and TRBJ2-2, with 11 positions matching TRBD1. Germline V gene sequence: CDR1 SGHRS, CDR2 YFSETQ. The CDR3 totals 15 residues. V gave up 4 bases and J gave up 6 bases; unmatched junction bases: 5. CDR3 protein: CASSTGTGGPGELFF. As DNA, the CDR3 is TGCGCCAGCAGCACTGGGACAGGGGGACCCGGGGAGCTGTTTTTT.

The genes are TRBV6-5 and TRBJ2-5; D possibly corresponds to TRBD2 (5 bases). Looked up from germline, CDR1 is MNHEY and CDR2 is SVGAGI. The CDR3 consists of 16 residues. Trimming removed 0 bases at V and 2 bases at J, with 13 bases between. The CDR3 loop reads CASSYSPTGKQETQYF. In DNA, the CDR3 is TGTGCCAGCAGTTACTCTCCGACGGGGAAACAAGAGACCCAGTACTTC.

The rearrangement joins TRBV2 to TRBJ2-1, with 9 positions matching TRBD1. The length of the CDR3 is 15 residues. V dropped 5 bases and J dropped 8; count of bases not matched to a gene: 10. Germline V lookup: CDR1 SNHLY, CDR2 FYNNEI. The DNA of the CDR3 is TGTGCCAGCAGTTTACAGGGGGCGTTAGGCGATGAGCAGTTCTTC. Its protein is CASSLQGALGDEQFF.

The gene calls are TRBV19 and TRBJ1-5; 7 bases are shared with TRBD1. CDR1 and CDR2 (germline): LNHDA, SQIVND (reference sequence). The length of the CDR3 is 13 residues. V trimming: 6 bases; J trimming: 4 bases; junction bases outside the gene matches: 3. CDR3 amino acids: CASSRDRNQPQHF. In nucleotides, the CDR3 is TGTGCCAGTAGCCGGGACAGAAATCAGCCCCAGCATTTT.

This clone was counted between two and nine times. The CDR3 nucleotides are TGTGCCAGCAGCGTAGATGCTAGCGGGATCTCCTACAATGAGCAGTTCTTC. Amino acid sequence: CASSVDASGISYNEQFF. The chain joins TRBV9 to TRBJ2-1; 9 bases align to TRBD2. V dropped 0 bases and J dropped 0; count of bases not matched to a gene: 4. Germline V gene lookup returns CDR1 SGDLS and CDR2 YYNGEE. The CDR3 sequence is 17 residues long.